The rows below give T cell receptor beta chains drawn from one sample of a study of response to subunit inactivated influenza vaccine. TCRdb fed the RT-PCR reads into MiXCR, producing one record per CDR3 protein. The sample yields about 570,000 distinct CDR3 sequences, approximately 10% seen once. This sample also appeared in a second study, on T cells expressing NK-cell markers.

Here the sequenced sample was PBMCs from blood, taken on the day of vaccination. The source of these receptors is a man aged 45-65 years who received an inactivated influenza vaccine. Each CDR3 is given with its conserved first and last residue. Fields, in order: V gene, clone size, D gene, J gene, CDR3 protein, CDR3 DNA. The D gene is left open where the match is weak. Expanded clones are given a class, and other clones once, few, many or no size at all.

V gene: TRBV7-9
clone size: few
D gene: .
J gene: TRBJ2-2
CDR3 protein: CASSFTTGLGPGELFF
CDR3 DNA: TGTGCCAGCAGCTTCACGACAGGACTTGGGCCCGGGGAGCTGTTTTTT

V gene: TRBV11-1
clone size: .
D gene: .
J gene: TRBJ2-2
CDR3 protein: CASSLDYWGPLNTGELFF
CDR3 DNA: TGTGCCAGCAGCTTAGATTATTGGGGGCCGTTGAACACCGGGGAGCTGTTTTTT

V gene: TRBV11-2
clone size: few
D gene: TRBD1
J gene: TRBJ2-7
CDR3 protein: CASSLGPGIGTGDSYEQYF
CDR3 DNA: TGTGCCAGCAGCTTAGGCCCGGGGATAGGGACAGGGGACTCCTACGAGCAGTACTTC

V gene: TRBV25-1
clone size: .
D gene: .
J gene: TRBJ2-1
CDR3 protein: CASGRGSEQFF
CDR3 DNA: TGTGCCAGCGGACGAGGATCTGAGCAGTTCTTC

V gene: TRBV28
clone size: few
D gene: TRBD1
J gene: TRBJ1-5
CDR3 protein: CASRRGTGHNQPQHF
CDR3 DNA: TGTGCCAGCAGGCGAGGGACAGGACACAATCAGCCCCAGCATTTT

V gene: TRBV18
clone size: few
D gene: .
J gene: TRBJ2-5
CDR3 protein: CASSPPGGETQYF
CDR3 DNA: TGTGCCAGCTCACCACCTGGAGGGGAGACCCAGTACTTC

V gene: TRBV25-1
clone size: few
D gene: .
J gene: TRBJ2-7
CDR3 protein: CASSGGLPRSHEQYF
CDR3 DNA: TGTGCCAGCAGTGGGGGACTCCCCCGTAGCCACGAGCAGTACTTC

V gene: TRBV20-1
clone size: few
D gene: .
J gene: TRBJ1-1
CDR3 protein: CSAKKTTGPAFF
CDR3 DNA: TGCAGTGCTAAGAAAACAACAGGGCCGGCTTTCTTT

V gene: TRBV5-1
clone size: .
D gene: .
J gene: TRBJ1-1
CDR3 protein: CASSLRLTRGTEAFF
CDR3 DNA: TGCGCCAGCAGCTTACGACTTACTAGGGGCACTGAAGCTTTCTTT

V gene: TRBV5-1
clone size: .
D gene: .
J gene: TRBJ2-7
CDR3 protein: CASSLGRDGYEQYF
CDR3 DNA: TGCGCCAGCAGCTTGGGGAGGGATGGCTACGAGCAGTACTTC

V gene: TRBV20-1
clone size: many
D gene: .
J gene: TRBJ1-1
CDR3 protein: CSAKTGHLNTEAFF
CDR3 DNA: TGCAGTGCTAAAACGGGACACTTGAACACTGAAGCTTTCTTT

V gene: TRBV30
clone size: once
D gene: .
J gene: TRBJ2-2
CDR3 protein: CAWGTSNTGELFF
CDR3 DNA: TGTGCCTGGGGGACGTCGAACACCGGGGAGCTGTTTTTT

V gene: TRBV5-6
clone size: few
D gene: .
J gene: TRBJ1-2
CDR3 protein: CASSLAAVYGYTF
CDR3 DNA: TGTGCCAGCAGCTTGGCAGCGGTCTATGGCTACACCTTC

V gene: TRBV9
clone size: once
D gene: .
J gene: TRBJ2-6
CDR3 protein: CASSATDTSGANVLTF
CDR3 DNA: TGTGCCAGCAGCGCAACGGATACCTCTGGGGCCAACGTCCTGACTTTC

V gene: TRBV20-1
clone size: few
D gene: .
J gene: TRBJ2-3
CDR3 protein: CSARDRLSGTDTQYF
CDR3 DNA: TGCAGTGCTAGAGATAGGCTTAGCGGCACAGATACGCAGTATTTT

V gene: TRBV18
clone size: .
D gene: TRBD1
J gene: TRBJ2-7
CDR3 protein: CASSPGGQGPKQYF
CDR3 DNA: TGTGCCAGCTCACCTGGGGGACAGGGGCCGAAGCAGTACTTC

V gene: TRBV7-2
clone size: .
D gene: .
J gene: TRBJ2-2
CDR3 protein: CASSLEHRTGELFF
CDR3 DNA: TGTGCCAGCAGCTTAGAACACCGCACCGGGGAGCTGTTTTTT